The rows below give T cell receptor beta chains drawn from one sample of a study of blood T cells in healthy people across ages. TCRdb fed the 5' RACE reads into MiXCR, producing one record per CDR3 protein. The repertoire has about 1,600,000 distinct CDR3 sequences, about 43% of them found once; the top ten carry approximately 7.9%. The sequenced material came from blood. These TCRs come from a woman between 18 and 30 years old in good health. Both conserved end residues are part of each CDR3. The D gene is left open where the match is weak. Clone size is not always given. Where it is, it says once, few, many or a class for expanded clones.

clone_size d_call j_call v_call cdr3_aa cdr3_nt
NA NA TRBJ2-3 TRBV9 CASSVSPIPSTDTQYF TGTGCCAGCAGCGTAAGTCCGATCCCTAGCACAGATACGCAGTATTTT
few TRBD2 TRBJ2-6 TRBV2 CASSASGGAGSGANVLTF TGTGCCAGCAGTGCCAGCGGGGGGGCCGGATCTGGGGCCAACGTCCTGACTTTC
few TRBD2 TRBJ2-7 TRBV29-1 CSLLTSGTNEQYF TGCAGCCTACTAACTAGCGGGACTAACGAGCAGTACTTC
NA TRBD1 TRBJ2-3 TRBV7-9 CASSSGTGGPDTQYF TGTGCCAGCAGCTCCGGGACAGGGGGCCCAGATACGCAGTATTTT
once TRBD2 TRBJ2-5 TRBV6-5 CASSKGASGANEQYF TGTGCCAGCAGCAAGGGTGCTAGCGGGGCTAATGAGCAGTACTTC
NA NA TRBJ2-5 TRBV7-2 CASSLGGYGQYF TGTGCCAGCAGCTTGGGGGGCTACGGGCAGTACTTC
NA NA TRBJ2-5 TRBV29-1 CSVAPSRARGGPSQETQYF TGCAGCGTTGCCCCCTCCCGGGCCAGGGGGGGCCCCTCCCAAGAGACCCAGTACTTC
once NA TRBJ1-2 TRBV27 CASSFRARGSGYTF TGTGCCAGCAGTTTCCGGGCCAGGGGTTCTGGCTACACCTTC
once NA TRBJ2-1 TRBV12-5 CASGLVRPAGQHNEQFF TGTGCTAGTGGTTTGGTACGGCCAGCGGGACAACACAATGAGCAGTTCTTC
NA TRBD2 TRBJ2-5 TRBV10-3 CAITPGTSGSREETQYF TGTGCCATCACCCCCGGGACTAGCGGGAGTAGGGAGGAGACCCAGTACTTC
NA NA TRBJ2-7 TRBV7-9 CASSLDGTNIYEQYF TGTGCCAGCAGCTTAGACGGGACAAACATCTACGAGCAGTACTTC
NA TRBD2 TRBJ2-3 TRBV20-1 CSAPLAGVGDTQYF TGCAGTGCCCCACTAGCGGGAGTTGGAGATACGCAGTATTTT
many NA TRBJ2-7 TRBV4-2 CASSPDRPYEQYF TGCGCCAGCAGCCCAGACCGGCCCTACGAGCAGTACTTC
once NA TRBJ2-7 TRBV4-2 CASSPPGHANEQYF TGTGCCAGCAGCCCCCCGGGGCATGCTAACGAGCAGTACTTC
NA NA TRBJ1-1 TRBV6-5 CASSPDVTEAFF TGTGCCAGCAGCCCGGACGTCACTGAAGCTTTCTTT
NA NA TRBJ1-2 TRBV4-2 CASSPIIRDIVYTF TGTGCCAGCAGCCCCATAATACGGGACATCGTCTACACCTTC
NA NA TRBJ1-2 TRBV20-1 CSAPRATDYGYTF TGCAGTGCTCCTCGGGCCACAGACTATGGCTACACCTTC
few NA TRBJ1-1 TRBV29-1 CSVVPGGTEAFF TGCAGCGTTGTTCCGGGGGGCACTGAAGCTTTCTTT
NA NA TRBJ2-4 TRBV20-1 CSALLTGVKNIQYF TGCAGTGCTCTTCTTACGGGAGTCAAAAACATTCAGTACTTC
few TRBD1 TRBJ2-7 TRBV7-2 CASSLFVGQAYEQYF TGTGCCAGCAGCCTATTCGTGGGACAGGCCTACGAGCAGTACTTC
few NA TRBJ2-1 TRBV7-9 CASSTQPEQFF TGTGCCAGCAGCACACAGCCAGAGCAGTTCTTC
NA NA TRBJ2-3 TRBV5-1 CASSLGLARQGTGTQYF TGCGCCAGCAGCTTGGGGCTTGCTCGTCAGGGCACAGGTACGCAGTATTTT
NA NA TRBJ2-6 TRBV10-3 CAISEGPSPSGANVLTF TGTGCCATCAGTGAAGGACCGTCCCCCTCTGGGGCCAACGTCCTGACTTTC
NA TRBD1 TRBJ1-2 TRBV11-2 CAGSGPPGQTLTNYGYTF TGTGCCGGCAGCGGTCCTCCGGGACAGACCCTGACTAACTATGGCTACACCTTC
NA NA TRBJ2-3 TRBV7-9 CASSKLPTLSTDTQYF TGTGCCAGCAGCAAGTTGCCAACACTGAGCACAGATACGCAGTATTTT
NA NA TRBJ2-3 TRBV3-1 CASSQVGEGGKGHTQYF TGTGCCAGCAGCCAAGTCGGGGAAGGGGGTAAAGGTCATACGCAGTATTTT
NA NA TRBJ1-5 TRBV10-3 CAISDVSYQPQHF TGTGCCATCAGTGACGTATCTTATCAGCCCCAGCATTTT
NA TRBD2 TRBJ2-1 TRBV4-1 CASSQVTGGADEQFF TGCGCCAGCAGCCAAGTAACCGGGGGGGCCGATGAGCAGTTCTTC
few NA TRBJ2-7 TRBV4-1 CASSQEGDGYYEQYF TGCGCCAGCAGCCAAGAGGGGGACGGATACTACGAGCAGTACTTC
NA TRBD2 TRBJ2-1 TRBV18 CASSPVAGSSYNEQFF TGTGCCAGCTCACCGGTAGCGGGGAGCTCCTACAATGAGCAGTTCTTC
NA TRBD1 TRBJ1-6 TRBV10-3 CAISPRDRDSPLHF TGTGCCATCAGTCCCCGGGACAGGGACTCACCCCTCCACTTT
NA NA TRBJ1-1 TRBV29-1 CSVDRPSLNTEAFF TGCAGCGTTGATAGGCCTTCACTGAACACTGAAGCTTTCTTT
NA NA TRBJ2-1 TRBV11-2 CASSLGIVNEQFF TGTGCCAGCAGCTTAGGCATTGTCAATGAGCAGTTCTTC
NA TRBD2 TRBJ2-2 TRBV10-3 CAISDGRGATTGELFF TGTGCCATCAGTGACGGGCGGGGGGCCACCACCGGGGAGCTGTTTTTT
few NA TRBJ1-4 TRBV21-1 CASSKRATGADANEKLFF TGTGCCAGCAGCAAACGCGCGACAGGGGCGGACGCTAATGAAAAACTGTTTTTT
once TRBD2 TRBJ2-5 TRBV12-3/TRBV12-4 CASPSPASGRARNEQYF TGTGCCAGCCCTTCACCCGCTAGCGGGAGGGCCAGGAATGAGCAGTACTTC
NA NA TRBJ2-7 TRBV2 CASSGANEQYF TGTGCCAGCAGTGGAGCGAATGAGCAGTACTTC
NA TRBD2 TRBJ2-1 TRBV27 CASSLSMWSGSSYNEQFF TGTGCCAGCAGTTTATCTATGTGGAGCGGGAGCTCCTACAATGAGCAGTTCTTC
few TRBD2 TRBJ2-5 TRBV12-3/TRBV12-4 CASSSSSGLQETQYF TGTGCCAGCAGTTCCTCTAGCGGATTACAAGAGACCCAGTACTTC
NA NA TRBJ2-1 TRBV5-1 CASSWMMGASYNEQFF TGCGCCAGCAGCTGGATGATGGGAGCCTCCTACAATGAGCAGTTCTTC
NA TRBD2 TRBJ2-2 TRBV12-3/TRBV12-4 CASGGGLGHRELFF TGTGCCAGTGGGGGGGGACTAGGCCACCGGGAGCTGTTTTTT
few NA TRBJ1-6 TRBV6-5 CASSYSGGNNSPLHF TGTGCCAGCAGTTACTCGGGGGGAAATAATTCACCCCTCCACTTT
NA NA TRBJ2-2 TRBV10-3 CAISARDLATGELFF TGTGCCATCAGTGCCCGGGATTTAGCCACCGGGGAGCTGTTTTTT
NA NA TRBJ2-5 TRBV29-1 CSVASLGPQETQYF TGCAGCGTTGCTTCTCTAGGGCCCCAAGAGACCCAGTACTTC
few TRBD2 TRBJ2-3 TRBV29-1 CSARIAGGTDTQYF TGCAGCGCCAGAATAGCGGGGGGGACAGATACGCAGTATTTT
few NA TRBJ2-1 TRBV20-1 CSARDYSGNNEQFF TGCAGTGCTAGAGACTACTCCGGGAACAATGAGCAGTTCTTC
few NA TRBJ2-1 TRBV28 CASSNARGEQFF TGTGCCAGCAGCAACGCAAGGGGAGAGCAGTTCTTC
NA NA TRBJ1-2 TRBV7-9 CASLDMGYGYTF TGTGCCAGCTTAGATATGGGTTATGGCTACACCTTC
NA TRBD1 TRBJ2-3 TRBV20-1 CSATGVSDTQYF TGCAGTGCAACAGGGGTTTCAGATACGCAGTATTTT